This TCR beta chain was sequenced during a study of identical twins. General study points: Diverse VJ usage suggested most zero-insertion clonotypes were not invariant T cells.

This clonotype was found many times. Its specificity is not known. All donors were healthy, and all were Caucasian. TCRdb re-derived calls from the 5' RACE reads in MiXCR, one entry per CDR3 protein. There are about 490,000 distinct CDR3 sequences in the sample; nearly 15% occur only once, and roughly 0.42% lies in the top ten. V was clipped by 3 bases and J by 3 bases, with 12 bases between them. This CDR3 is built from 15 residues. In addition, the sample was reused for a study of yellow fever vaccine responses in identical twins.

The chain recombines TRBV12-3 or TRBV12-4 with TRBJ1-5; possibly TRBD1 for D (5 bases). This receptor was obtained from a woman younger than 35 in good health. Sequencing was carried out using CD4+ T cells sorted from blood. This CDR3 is CASSLAGAFNQPQHF. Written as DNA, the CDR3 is TGTGCCAGCAGTTTGGCCGGGGCTTTCAATCAGCCCCAGCATTTT.